The sequence of this TCR beta chain was determined in a study of beta chain features in type 1 diabetes. Study in general: Taken together, all samples contributed fewer than 110 million examined sorted cells. Study conclusions and caveats: Insertion counts at VDJ junctions were lower in type 1 diabetes patients, who also showed more deletions there. Small HLA sub-analyses could not settle whether HLA shapes TCRB rearrangement. Among all four CD4+ subsets, Type 1 diabetes patients had TCRB CDR3s that were moderately but significantly shorter.

Notes on this clone: Its matching antigen is unknown.

V gave up 2 bases and J gave up 14 bases; unmatched junction bases: 12. The CDR3 loop spans 15 amino acids. Germline CDR1 and CDR2: SQVTM and ANQGSEA. Expressed TCRB transcripts were sequenced, since all the RNA that had been isolated was reverse transcribed. TCRdb keeps only in-frame clones here, not all; method: immunoSEQ multiplex PCR. The table records roughly 340,000 clones, approximately 12% of them present only once. Sequenced material: naive CD4+ T cells from blood. The chain couples TRBV29-1 to TRBJ2-1; 13 bases match TRBD2. This receptor was taken from a woman aged 18-35 years with type 1 diabetes. The chain's CDR3 is CSVERLAGGLGMKFF. The CDR3 DNA follows: TGCAGCGTTGAACGACTAGCGGGAGGTCTCGGTATGAAGTTCTTC.